Sequencing of this T cell receptor beta chain was carried out in a study of T-cell reconstitution after alpha-beta-depleted transplantation in children. This clonotype appeared a few times. TCRbeta library construction was performed incorporating unique molecular identifiers. Each CDR3 protein gets one entry after TCRdb re-called the PCR reads with MiXCR. The repertoire holds 70,000 or so distinct CDR3 sequences, about a tenth seen once, with under 15% in the top ten. CDR3 length: 18 amino acids. The V and J ends lost 5 bases and 5 bases, in that order; junction bases with no gene match: 13. Germline loops: CDR1 SGHAT, CDR2 FQDESV (reference sequence).

The source is a boy aged 5-17 years with acute myeloid leukemia, due to receive a stem cell transplant. The source was PBMCs, collected before TCRalphabeta/CD19-depleted stem cell transplant. The V call is TRBV11-1, the J call TRBJ2-2; 11 bases align to TRBD2. In nucleotides, the CDR3 is TGTGCCAGCAGCACCGGGGGATCCGGACTAGCGGGTACCGGGGAGCTGTTTTTT. Amino acids: CASSTGGSGLAGTGELFF.